These 11 T cell receptor beta chains were sequenced from one sample in a study of T-cell memory formation after mild COVID-19. TCRdb reanalysed the 5' RACE reads using MiXCR and keeps one entry per CDR3 protein. The table lists about 430,000 distinct CDR3 sequences, approximately 24% of them singletons. The material sequenced was PBMCs or a T cell subset sorted from them (not recorded which). Source of these receptors: an adult woman who had mild COVID-19 (a few samples of this study predate the infection). Cell type and time point are not known.

This clonotype was counted ten times or more. The chain has TRBV10-3 and TRBJ2-3; weak D call: TRBD1 (6 bases). The CDR3 contains 14 residues. Germline CDR1 is ENHRY and CDR2 is SYGVKD. The germline V and J ends were trimmed by 0 bases and 2 bases, with 6 bases remaining between them. Here the CDR3 reads CAISESGHTDTQYF. In DNA form, the CDR3 reads TGTGCCATCAGTGAGTCGGGACACACAGATACGCAGTATTTT.

This clonotype was observed many times. CDR3 nucleotides: TGTGCCAGTAGTATAGCGGGTGTATACAATGAGCAGTTCTTC. Amino acids: CASSIAGVYNEQFF. This chain connects TRBV19 to TRBJ2-1, with D unclear. The CDR3 is 14 amino acids. Germline V gene sequence: CDR1 LNHDA, CDR2 SQIVND (reference sequence). Trimming stripped 1 base from V and 4 bases from J, with 8 bases between. Full variable domain (outside the CDR3, taken from reference TRBV19 and TRBJ2-1): DGGITQSPKYLFRKEGQNVTLSCEQNLNHDAMYWYRQDPGQGLRLIYYSQIVNDFQKGDIAEGYSVSREKKESFPLTVTSAQKNPTAFYLCASSIAGVYNEQFFGPGTRLTVL.

This clonotype has a handful of counts. The V gene is TRBV20-1, the J gene TRBJ2-3, with D perhaps being TRBD1 or TRBD2 (6 bases each). With 1 base removed from V and 2 bases from J, the gap between germline ends came to 13 bases. This CDR3 comprises 15 residues. Germline V gene data show CDR1 as DFQATT and CDR2 as SNEGSKA (reference sequence). DNA for the CDR3: TGCAGTGCTAGAGTTGGGGGGACAACCACAGATACGCAGTATTTT. Amino acid sequence: CSARVGGTTTDTQYF.

This clonotype was observed a handful of times. V gene TRBV29-1 combines with J gene TRBJ1-2; tentative D call: TRBD1 (6 bases). The CDR3 length is 15 residues. In germline, CDR1 is SQVTM, CDR2 ANQGSEA. The V end lost 3 bases, the J end lost 7 bases, and 21 bases lay between the germline ends. This chain's CDR3 is CSVDTGARRMAGYTF. CDR3 coding DNA: TGCAGCGTTGACACGGGGGCGCGGAGAATGGCTGGCTACACCTTC.

This chain uses TRBV4-2 with TRBJ1-5; the D gene is possibly TRBD1 (5 bases). Trimming took 2 bases from V and 2 from J, leaving 10 bases between them. CDR3 length equals 15 residues. The germline V gene encodes CDR1 LGHNA and CDR2 YNFKEQ. The CDR3: CASSQRGFGNQPQHF. The CDR3 region has the DNA TGTGCCAGCAGCCAAAGGGGTTTTGGCAATCAGCCCCAGCATTTT.

Ten or more counts support this clonotype. The gene calls are TRBV12-3 or TRBV12-4 and TRBJ1-1; TRBD1 matches 10 bases. Trimming took 6 bases from V and 4 from J; bases not matched to a gene: 8. CDR3 size: 15 residues. CDR3 amino acids: CASSRPGQGTTEAFF. The CDR3 region has the DNA TGTGCCAGCAGCAGACCGGGACAGGGGACCACTGAAGCTTTCTTT.

The genes are TRBV4-1 and TRBJ2-5, with D unresolved. Germline V CDR1 and CDR2: MGHRA, YSYEKL. With 0 bases removed from V and 5 bases from J, the gap between germline ends came to 7 bases. The CDR3 runs 13 residues. CDR3 sequence: CASSQEKAETQYF. The CDR3 DNA reads TGCGCCAGCAGCCAAGAAAAGGCGGAGACCCAGTACTTC.

This clonotype was found a few times. V gene TRBV20-1 combines with J gene TRBJ2-1; 8 nucleotides match TRBD2. The CDR3 contains 13 residues. V gave up 6 bases and J gave up 10 bases; unmatched junction bases: 11. Germline V CDR1 and CDR2: DFQATT, SNEGSKA (reference sequence). The CDR3 region has the DNA TGCAGTGCCTACGGACTAGCCCCCGGAGAGCAGTTCTTC. Translating it yields CSAYGLAPGEQFF.

There are a few counts of this clonotype. This rearrangement joins TRBV14 to TRBJ1-4; a possible D gene is TRBD1 (5 bases). Germline CDR1 SGHDN, CDR2 FVKESK. The CDR3 is 16 residues long. Trimming took off 3 bases at V and 4 bases at J, with 15 bases between the two ends. The CDR3 loop is CASSHPWDGDNEKLFF. The CDR3 DNA follows: TGTGCCAGCAGCCACCCCTGGGACGGTGATAATGAAAAACTGTTTTTT. Using reference TRBV14 and TRBJ1-4 for the parts outside the CDR3, the full variable domain is EAGVTQFPSHSVIEKGQTVTLRCDPISGHDNLYWYRRVMGKEIKFLLHFVKESKQDESGMPNNRFLAERTGGTYSTLKVQPAELEDSGVYFCASSHPWDGDNEKLFFGSGTQLSVL.

This clonotype has a handful of counts. The chain couples TRBV9 to TRBJ2-7, with TRBD2 identical over 12 bases. CDR3 length: 15 residues. V shed 4 bases, J shed 5 bases, and the junction held 7 bases outside the gene matches. Germline values: CDR1 SGDLS, CDR2 YYNGEE. The CDR3 bases are TGTGCCAGCAGCCCGACTAGCGGGAGTCCGAACGAGCAGTACTTC. Translating it yields CASSPTSGSPNEQYF. Full variable domain (remainder filled in from reference TRBV9 and TRBJ2-7): DSGVTQTPKHLITATGQRVTLRCSPRSGDLSVYWYQQSLDQGLQFLIQYYNGEERAKGNILERFSAQQFPDLHSELNLSSLELGDSALYFCASSPTSGSPNEQYFGPGTRLTVT.

The chain's CDR3 is CASSQGGVSQYF. DNA for the CDR3: TGTGCCAGCAGCCAAGGGGGGGTATCCCAGTACTTC. The chain has TRBV12-3 or TRBV12-4 and TRBJ2-4; D is perhaps TRBD2 (7 bases). Trimming cost V 6 bases and J 13 bases, with 16 bases left between them. The CDR3 has 12 amino acids.